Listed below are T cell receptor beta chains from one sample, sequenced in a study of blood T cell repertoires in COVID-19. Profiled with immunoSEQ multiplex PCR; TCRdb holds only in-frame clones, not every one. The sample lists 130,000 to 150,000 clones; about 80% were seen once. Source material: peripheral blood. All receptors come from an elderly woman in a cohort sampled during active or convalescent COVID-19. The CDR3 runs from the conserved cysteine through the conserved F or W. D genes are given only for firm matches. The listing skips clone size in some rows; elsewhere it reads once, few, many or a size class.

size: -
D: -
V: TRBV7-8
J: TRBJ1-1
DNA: TGTGCCAGCAGCTTATGGCCCCGAACAGGGTCCACTGAAGCTTTCTTT
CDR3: CASSLWPRTGSTEAFF

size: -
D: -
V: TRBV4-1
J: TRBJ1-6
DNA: TGCGCCAGCAGCCAAATTACAGGGCTTAAGACCCTCCACTTT
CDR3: CASSQITGLKTLHF

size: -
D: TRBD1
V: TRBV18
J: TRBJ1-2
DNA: TGTGCCAGCTCAACAGGACAGGGTACGGTAACTGGCTACACCTTC
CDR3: CASSTGQGTVTGYTF

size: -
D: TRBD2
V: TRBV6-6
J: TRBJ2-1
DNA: TGTGCCAGCAGTTACCTGCGGGGGACCTCCTACAATGAGCAGTTCTTC
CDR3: CASSYLRGTSYNEQFF

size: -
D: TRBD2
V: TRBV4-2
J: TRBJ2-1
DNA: TGTGCCAGCAGCCCTCTAGCGGGGGGGCATGTTGAGCAGTTCTTC
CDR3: CASSPLAGGHVEQFF

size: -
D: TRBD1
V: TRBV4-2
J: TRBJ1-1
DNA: TGTGCCAGCAGCCAAGATCCCGGGACAGGGTCGACTGAAGCTTTCTTT
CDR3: CASSQDPGTGSTEAFF

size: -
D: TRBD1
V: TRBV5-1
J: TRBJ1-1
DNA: TGCGCCAGCAGCTCGACAGGGCTGGGGACTGAAGCTTTCTTT
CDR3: CASSSTGLGTEAFF

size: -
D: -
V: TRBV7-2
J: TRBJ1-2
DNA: TGTGCCAGCAGCTTAGGGAGGGGTAACTATGGCTACACCTTC
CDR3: CASSLGRGNYGYTF

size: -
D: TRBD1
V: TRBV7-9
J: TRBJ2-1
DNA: TGTGCCAGCAGTATTCCGGGACAGATGGGATGGGAGCAGTTCTTC
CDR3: CASSIPGQMGWEQFF

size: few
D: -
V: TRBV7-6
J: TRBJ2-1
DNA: TGTGCCAGCAGCTTAGTGATGGGGCCCTGGAATGAGCAGTTCTTC
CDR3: CASSLVMGPWNEQFF

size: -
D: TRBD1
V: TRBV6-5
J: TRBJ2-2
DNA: TGTGCCAGCGGAACAGGGGGCTCTGGCACCGGGGAGCTGTTTTTT
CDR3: CASGTGGSGTGELFF

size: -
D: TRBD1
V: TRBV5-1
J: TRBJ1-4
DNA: TGCGCCAGCAGCAATCCCGGGACAGGACACGAAAAACTGTTTTTT
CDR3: CASSNPGTGHEKLFF

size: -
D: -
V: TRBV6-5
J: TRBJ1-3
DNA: TGTGCCAGCACCCCTCGAGGTTGGGGAAACACCATATATTTT
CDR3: CASTPRGWGNTIYF

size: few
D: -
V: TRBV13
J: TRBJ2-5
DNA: TGTGCCAGCAGCTCGAGGGGAGGACTGGGCCAAGAGACCCAGTACTTC
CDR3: CASSSRGGLGQETQYF

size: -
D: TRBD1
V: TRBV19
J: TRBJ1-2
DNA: TGTGCCAGTAGTATCCAACGCGACAGGGACGGCTACACCTTC
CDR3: CASSIQRDRDGYTF

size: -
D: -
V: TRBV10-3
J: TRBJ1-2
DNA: TGTGCCATCAGTGAGTCGGGGGGGCAAAGGGGCTATGGCTACACCTTC
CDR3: CAISESGGQRGYGYTF

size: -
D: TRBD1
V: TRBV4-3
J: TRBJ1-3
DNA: TGCGCCAGCAGCAGGGACAGGGAGGACACCATATATTTT
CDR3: CASSRDREDTIYF

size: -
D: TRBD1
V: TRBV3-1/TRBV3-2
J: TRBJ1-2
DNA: TGTGCCAGCAGCCAAGGTCCAGGGGGCGTCTATGGCTACACCTTC
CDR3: CASSQGPGGVYGYTF

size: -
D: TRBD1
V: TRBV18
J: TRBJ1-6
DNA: TGTGCCAGCTCAAGGACAGGGTTTAAGTCACCCCTCCACTTT
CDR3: CASSRTGFKSPLHF

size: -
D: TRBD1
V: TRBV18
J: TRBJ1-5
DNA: TGTGCCAGCTCACCTGGAGGGGGCGAGCAGCCCCAGCATTTT
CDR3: CASSPGGGEQPQHF

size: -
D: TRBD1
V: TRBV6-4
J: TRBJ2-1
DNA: TGTGCCAGCAGTGTCACAGGGGGCGATGAGCAGTTCTTC
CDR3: CASSVTGGDEQFF

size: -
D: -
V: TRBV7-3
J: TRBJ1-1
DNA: TGTGCCAGCAGCTTAAGTGGCCTCACTGAAGCTTTCTTT
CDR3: CASSLSGLTEAFF